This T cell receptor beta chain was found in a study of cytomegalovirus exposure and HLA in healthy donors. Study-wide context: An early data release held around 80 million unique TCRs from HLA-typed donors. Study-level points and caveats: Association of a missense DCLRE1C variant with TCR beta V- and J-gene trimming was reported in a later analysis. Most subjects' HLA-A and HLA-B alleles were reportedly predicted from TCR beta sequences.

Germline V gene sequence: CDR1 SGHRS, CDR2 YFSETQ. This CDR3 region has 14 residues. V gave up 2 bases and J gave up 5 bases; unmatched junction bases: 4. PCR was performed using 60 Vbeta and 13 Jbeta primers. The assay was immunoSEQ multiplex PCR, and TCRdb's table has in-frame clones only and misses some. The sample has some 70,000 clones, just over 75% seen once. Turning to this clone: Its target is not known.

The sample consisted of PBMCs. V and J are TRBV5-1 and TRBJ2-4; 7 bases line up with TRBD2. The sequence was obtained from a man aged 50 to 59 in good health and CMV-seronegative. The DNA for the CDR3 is TGCGCCAGCAGCTTTACTAGCGACCAAAACATTCAGTACTTC. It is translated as CASSFTSDQNIQYF.